The 32 T cell receptor beta chains below come from one sample, sequenced in a study of blood T cell repertoires in COVID-19. Here immunoSEQ multiplex PCR was the method, and the copy in TCRdb shows in-frame clones only, minus some. Among 85,000 to 130,000 clones listed, over 65% were seen once. The specimen was peripheral blood. Receptors were obtained from a man in his sixties with acute or convalescent COVID-19.

This sequence joins TRBV29-1 and TRBJ2-3; a possible D gene is TRBD1 (6 bases). CDR1 is SQVTM and CDR2 is ANQGSEA in the germline V gene. V was shortened by 7 bases and J by 3 bases, with 17 bases between the two germline ends. The CDR3 loop spans 14 amino acids. The CDR3 sequence: CSAKNRERTDTQYF. The CDR3 DNA reads as TGCAGCGCAAAAAACAGGGAGAGGACAGATACGCAGTATTTT.

This clone was recorded once. V and J are TRBV6-5 and TRBJ2-4, with D maybe TRBD2 (6 bases). The V and J ends lost 6 bases and 5 bases respectively, with 14 bases between them. The CDR3 totals 14 residues. Germline V gene lookup returns CDR1 MNHEY and CDR2 SVGAGI. This CDR3 is CASSPRGVENIQYF. Written as DNA, the CDR3 is TGTGCCAGCAGCCCCCGCGGGGTAGAAAACATTCAGTACTTC.

This CDR3 reads CASSLGRTGTSYEQYF. In DNA form, the CDR3 reads TGTGCCAGCAGTTTAGGGAGGACAGGGACGAGCTACGAGCAGTACTTC. V and J are TRBV28 and TRBJ2-7, with 8 bases matching TRBD1. With 2 bases clipped from V and 3 bases from J, the junction kept 9 bases outside the gene matches. This CDR3 has 16 amino acids. Germline V lookup: CDR1 MDHEN, CDR2 SYDVKM.

This chain uses TRBV29-1 with TRBJ1-1; a possible D gene is TRBD1 (6 bases). This CDR3 contains 13 residues. The germline V gene encodes CDR1 SQVTM and CDR2 ANQGSEA. The V gene lost 5 bases and the J gene lost 4 bases, with 14 bases spanning the gap. CDR3 residues: CSVYRDVGTEAFF. Written as DNA, the CDR3 is TGCAGCGTTTACAGGGACGTCGGCACTGAAGCTTTCTTT.

V is TRBV7-2 and J is TRBJ2-3, with 9 bases fitting TRBD1. Germline CDR1 reads SGHTA; CDR2 reads FQGNSA. This CDR3 has 15 amino acids. After removal of 6 bases from V and 2 bases from J, the junction contained 6 bases not matched to a gene. CDR3 coding DNA: TGTGCCAGCAGACGACAGGGGGGGACCACAGATACGCAGTATTTT. Translating gives CASRRQGGTTDTQYF. Full variable domain (remainder filled in from reference TRBV7-2 and TRBJ2-3): GAGVSQSPSNKVTEKGKDVELRCDPISGHTALYWYRQSLGQGLEFLIYFQGNSAPDKSGLPSDRFSAERTGGSVSTLTIQRTQQEDSAVYLCASRRQGGTTDTQYFGPGTRLTVL.

The sample holds one count of this clone. The V gene is TRBV19, the J gene TRBJ1-1; no clear D gene. Germline V gene lookup returns CDR1 LNHDA and CDR2 SQIVND (reference sequence). V was trimmed by 5 bases and J by 5 bases, leaving 12 bases between them. This CDR3 spans 13 amino acids. For the CDR3, the DNA is TGTGCCAGTAGTCAAGGCACGGGGACTGAAGCTTTCTTT. This codes for CASSQGTGTEAFF.

This clone occurred once. The V gene is TRBV9, the J gene TRBJ1-2; 10 bases match TRBD1. With V trimmed by 3 bases and J by 1 base, 9 bases remained unmatched. This CDR3 spans 17 amino acids. Germline CDR1 reads SGDLS; CDR2 reads YYNGEE. The chain's CDR3 is CASSARTGGDVNYGYTF. The CDR3 coding sequence is TGTGCCAGCAGCGCAAGGACAGGGGGGGACGTTAACTATGGCTACACCTTC.

The chain couples TRBV11-2 to TRBJ2-5; no clear D. CDR3 length equals 13 residues. V was shortened by 3 bases and J by 0 bases, with 5 bases between the two germline ends. Germline V CDR1 and CDR2: SGHAT, FQNNGV. CDR3 in amino acids: CASSFSHQETQYF. CDR3 bases: TGTGCCAGCAGCTTTAGCCACCAAGAGACCCAGTACTTC.

This clone was detected a few times. The J gene is TRBJ2-7, the V gene TRBV20-1, with D possibly TRBD2 on 6 matching bases. Trimming stripped 3 bases from V and 5 bases from J, with 11 bases between. Germline lookup yields CDR1 DFQATT and CDR2 SNEGSKA (reference sequence). The CDR3 runs 12 residues. CDR3 protein: CSASPSADEQYF. As DNA, the CDR3 is TGCAGTGCTAGTCCTAGCGCCGACGAGCAGTACTTC.

J is TRBJ2-1 and V is TRBV5-8; 7 nucleotides agree with TRBD2. CDR1 SGHTS and CDR2 YDEGEE come from the germline V gene. The CDR3 sequence is 14 residues long. Trimming at V came to 0 bases and at J to 8 bases, leaving 5 bases not matched to a gene. The CDR3 is CASSLETGGYEQFF. The CDR3 coding sequence is TGTGCCAGCAGCTTGGAAACGGGAGGTTATGAGCAGTTCTTC.

This clone was seen a single time. The J gene is TRBJ1-4, the V gene TRBV5-1; 8 positions agree with TRBD1. V shed 0 bases and J 9 bases; nucleotides not matched to a gene: 7. The CDR3 contains 15 residues. Germline assignment: CDR1 SGHRS and CDR2 YFSETQ. CDR3 loop: CASSLGSGQDKKLFF. CDR3 DNA sequence: TGCGCCAGCAGCTTGGGGTCGGGACAGGACAAAAAACTGTTTTTT.

The genes are TRBV11-3 and TRBJ1-1; 7 bases align to TRBD1. This CDR3 comprises 17 residues. J gave up 4 bases and V 5 bases, and 16 bases lay outside the gene matches. Germline V lookup: CDR1 SGHNT, CDR2 YENEEA. CDR3 residues: CASSPLDRSRRGTEAFF. CDR3 sequence (DNA): TGTGCCAGCAGCCCCTTGGACAGGAGCCGCCGGGGCACTGAAGCTTTCTTT.

The chain joins TRBV5-4 to TRBJ2-3, with TRBD2 as a possible D gene (6 bases). V gave up 4 bases and J gave up 5 bases, with 17 bases separating them. The CDR3 loop spans 15 amino acids. Germline CDR1 SGHNT, CDR2 YYREEE (reference sequence). CDR3: CASSTSGHGRDTQYF. The DNA of the CDR3 is TGTGCCAGCAGCACCTCGGGGCACGGGAGAGATACGCAGTATTTT.

The CDR3 DNA reads as TGCGCCAGCAGCGTAACTCCCGGGACAGGGGGCTACGAGCAGTACTTC. Encoded protein: CASSVTPGTGGYEQYF. The chain is built from TRBV5-1 and TRBJ2-7; 11 bases agree with TRBD1. Losses at the gene ends were 4 bases for V and 3 bases for J; bases not matched to a gene: 9. CDR1 is SGHRS, CDR2 YFSETQ, per germline. The CDR3 is 16 amino acids.

This sequence joins TRBV28 and TRBJ1-5; TRBD1 is a possible D gene (6 bases). The CDR3 is 17 amino acids. CDR1 and CDR2 from the germline V gene are MDHEN and SYDVKM. V lost 3 bases and J lost 0, with 15 bases in between. CDR3 nucleotides: TGTGCCAGCAGTTTTGGGAGGGGGACAACTAGCAATCAGCCCCAGCATTTT. Its translation is CASSFGRGTTSNQPQHF.

The chain has TRBV6-5 and TRBJ1-3; D remains ambiguous. The CDR3 has 16 residues. Trimming cost V 0 bases and J 2 bases, with 11 bases left between them. Per germline, CDR1 MNHEY and CDR2 SVGAGI. The chain's CDR3 is CASSYSREAPGNTIYF. CDR3 DNA: TGTGCCAGCAGTTACTCGCGTGAGGCTCCTGGAAACACCATATATTTT.

The gene calls are TRBV27 and TRBJ2-6; no reliable D call. The germline V gene encodes CDR1 MNHEY and CDR2 SMNVEV (reference sequence). Trimming cost V 4 bases and J 1 base, with 20 bases left between them. This CDR3 has 19 amino acids. The CDR3 reads CASSSPVVSTLSGANVLTF. CDR3 DNA: TGTGCCAGCAGTTCCCCGGTCGTGAGTACTTTATCTGGGGCCAACGTCCTGACTTTC.

The V gene is TRBV6-5, the J gene TRBJ2-5, with TRBD2 as a possible D gene (6 bases). Germline CDR1 MNHEY, CDR2 SVGAGI. V lost 6 bases to trimming and J lost 5 bases, with 16 bases between them. CDR3 length: 14 residues. The CDR3 sequence is CASRAASVVETQYF. The CDR3 nucleotides read TGTGCCAGCAGAGCGGCTAGCGTGGTGGAGACCCAGTACTTC.

This clone appeared a single time. The CDR3 DNA reads TGTGCCAGTGAGGACAGAAAATACAATGAGCAGTTCTTC. Protein sequence: CASEDRKYNEQFF. The V call is TRBV19, the J call TRBJ2-1, with D possibly being TRBD1 (6 bases). The V gene's germline CDR1 is LNHDA and CDR2 SQIVND (reference sequence). V was shortened by 8 bases and J by 4 bases, with 12 bases between the two germline ends. The CDR3 spans 13 residues.

This clone was counted between two and nine times. This chain links TRBV12-5 with TRBJ1-6; 7 bases match TRBD1. V dropped 4 bases and J dropped 9; count of bases not matched to a gene: 6. Germline values: CDR1 LGHNT, CDR2 FRNRAP. The CDR3 loop spans 14 amino acids. The CDR3 region has the DNA TGTGCTAGTGGTTCGATGGACAGGATTTCACCCCTCCACTTT. This translates into CASGSMDRISPLHF.

This clone was counted between two and nine times. The rearrangement links TRBV6-5 to TRBJ2-7, with TRBD2 identical over 9 bases. CDR3 length: 14 amino acids. The germline CDR1 and CDR2 sequences are MNHEY and SVGAGI. V lost 7 bases and J lost 1; bases outside the gene matches: 5. This CDR3 reads CASIKTSGSYEQYF. The DNA of the CDR3 is TGTGCCAGCATCAAGACTAGCGGATCCTACGAGCAGTACTTC.

This chain uses TRBV6-2 or TRBV6-3 with TRBJ1-3; D uncertain. Germline V gene data show CDR1 as MNHEY and CDR2 as SVGEGT. The V and J ends lost 3 bases and 0 bases respectively, with 9 bases between them. The CDR3 loop spans 15 amino acids. The CDR3 nucleotides are TGTGCCAGCAGTTATCCGGGAAACTCTGGAAACACCATATATTTT. Translating gives CASSYPGNSGNTIYF.

The chain carries TRBV6-1 and TRBJ1-5; D unresolved. Germline CDR1 is MNHNS and CDR2 is SASEGT. Trimming left V 2 bases short and J 6 bases short, with 11 bases between. The CDR3 spans 14 residues. CDR3 sequence: CASSERRRGQPQHF. In DNA, the CDR3 is TGTGCCAGCAGTGAACGGAGGAGAGGTCAGCCCCAGCATTTT.

The chain has TRBV12-3 or TRBV12-4 and TRBJ1-2; no clear D. V dropped 5 bases and J dropped 1 base, with 8 bases sitting between them. The length of the CDR3 is 13 residues. This chain's CDR3 is CASSLSNNYGYTF. DNA of the CDR3: TGTGCCAGCAGTCTATCAAATAACTATGGCTACACCTTC.

V gene TRBV9 combines with J gene TRBJ2-5; D unresolved. The germline V gene has CDR1 SGDLS and CDR2 YYNGEE. The CDR3 is 12 amino acids. V dropped 4 bases and J dropped 0 bases, with 4 bases sitting between them. The CDR3 sequence is CASSSYQETQYF. Here the CDR3 DNA reads TGTGCCAGCAGCTCGTACCAAGAGACCCAGTACTTC.

V gene TRBV6-5 combines with J gene TRBJ1-4; D remains ambiguous. The CDR3 is 13 residues long. Trimming stripped 5 bases from V and 16 bases from J, with 20 bases between. The V gene's germline CDR1 is MNHEY and CDR2 SVGAGI. The chain's CDR3 is CASSKFQLHFPFF. CDR3 nucleotides: TGTGCCAGCAGTAAGTTCCAACTGCATTTTCCGTTTTTT.

The chain links TRBV6-1 to TRBJ2-7; 10 bases agree with TRBD2. The CDR3 has 15 residues. CDR1 and CDR2 from the germline V gene are MNHNS and SASEGT. V trimming: 5 bases; J trimming: 2 bases; junction bases outside the gene matches: 6. Here the CDR3 DNA reads TGTGCCAGCAGTTTTGGACTAGCGGCGACCTACGAGCAGTACGTC. The encoded protein is CASSFGLAATYEQYV.

The chain joins TRBV29-1 to TRBJ1-2; D ambiguous. The length of the CDR3 is 12 residues. Trimming removed 4 bases at V and 8 bases at J, with 14 bases between. Looked up from germline, CDR1 is SQVTM and CDR2 is ANQGSEA. The CDR3 loop reads CSVARNNPGYTF. CDR3 in DNA: TGCAGCGTTGCCAGGAATAACCCGGGCTACACCTTC.

This clone was counted ten times or more. V is TRBV11-1 and J is TRBJ2-1; 8 nucleotides match TRBD2. Germline values: CDR1 SGHAT, CDR2 FQDESV (reference sequence). V gave up 8 bases and J gave up 4 bases; unmatched junction bases: 7. There are 14 residues in the CDR3. In nucleotides, the CDR3 is TGTGCCAGCCCCGGACTAGCAGGTTACAATGAGCAGTTCTTC. Its protein product is CASPGLAGYNEQFF.

The J gene is TRBJ1-4, the V gene TRBV6-5; 7 nucleotides align to TRBD1. Germline assignment: CDR1 MNHEY and CDR2 SVGAGI. This CDR3 spans 14 amino acids. Trimming cost V 6 bases and J 4 bases; bases outside gene matches: 5. CDR3 nucleotides: TGTGCCAGCAGACCGGGACAGAGTAATGAAAAACTGTTTTTT. It translates to CASRPGQSNEKLFF.

The chain joins TRBV3-1 (or the pseudogene TRBV3-2) to TRBJ1-2; a possible D gene is TRBD1 (5 bases). V was cut by 1 base and J by 4 bases, with 13 bases left in between. Per germline, CDR1 LGHDT and CDR2 YNNKEL (reference sequence). The CDR3 spans 15 residues. Here the CDR3 reads CASSQGRQGIYGYTF. CDR3 in DNA: TGTGCCAGCAGCCAAGGGCGGCAGGGAATCTATGGCTACACCTTC.

The chain recombines TRBV5-4 with TRBJ2-7, with TRBD1 matching over 7 bases. The V segment lost 1 base and the J segment 5 bases; nucleotides outside the gene matches: 3. Germline CDR1 is SGHNT and CDR2 is YYREEE (reference sequence). CDR3 length: 13 amino acids. The DNA of the CDR3 is TGTGCCAGCAGCTTGACAGGGGCGCACGAGCAGTACGTC. As protein: CASSLTGAHEQYV.